This TCR beta chain was recorded in a study of molecular identifiers for immune sequencing clone quantification. Across the whole study: In replicates, RNA from about 21,000 or 97,000 naive CD8 cells was split five ways, four sequenced.

Comment on this clonotype: The antigen is unknown. The germline gene is not matched at one end of the junction; a read error may be the cause.

Naive CD8 T cells, phenotype CD8+CD4-CCR7+CD45RA+, were sorted. The CDR3 runs to 15 residues. Germline CDR1 and CDR2: KGHDR and SFDVKD. TCRdb ran MiXCR on the PCR reads and lists one entry per CDR3 protein. The sample consists of under 15,000 distinct CDR3 sequences, 16% of them appearing once. Study findings and constraints: Clones that had above 20 RNA copies took up over 99% of effector molecules but under 1% in naive cells. Barcode-sharing identical TCR molecules could underestimate highly expanded clone sizes.

This rearrangement joins TRBV24-1 to TRBJ1-5; D is possibly TRBD1 (6 bases). Sequences were obtained from naive CD8+ T cells from blood, with Jurkat cell RNA spiked in. Subset indicated: FACS-sorted CD8+CD4-CCR7+CD45RA+ naive T cells. The TCR comes from a human donor in good health. Some libraries in this study had Jurkat cell RNA spiked in. CDR3 in DNA: TGTGCCACCAGTACCAGGTACGGGGGCGATCAGTCCCAGCATTTT. Translation gives CATSTRYGGDQSQHF.